This TCR beta chain was captured by sequencing in a study of shared clonotypes between healthy human individuals. Naive CD8 cells, CD45RO-negative and positively selected for CCR7, excluded terminally differentiated effector memory CD45RA+ cells. Free of recent acute infections or vaccinations, the donors were healthy HIV-negative adults. The CDR3 length is 19 residues. In germline, CDR1 is SGHVS, CDR2 FQNEAQ. V shed 5 bases, J shed 2 bases, and the junction held 17 bases outside the gene matches. The protocol was immunoSEQ multiplex PCR, while the TCRdb copy is restricted to in-frame clones and leaves out a portion. The sample lists roughly 1,800,000 clones, roughly 95% occurring once.

The chain joins TRBV7-8 to TRBJ2-5; 10 nucleotides line up with TRBD2. Sequencing was done on a sample of naive CD8+ T cells sorted from blood. This receptor was taken from a man aged 18 to 29 in good health. CDR3 DNA sequence: TGTGCCAGCAGCCCTAGGGGGGTAGCGGGAGGTCTTGGGCAAGAGACCCAGTACTTC. This gives the protein CASSPRGVAGGLGQETQYF.